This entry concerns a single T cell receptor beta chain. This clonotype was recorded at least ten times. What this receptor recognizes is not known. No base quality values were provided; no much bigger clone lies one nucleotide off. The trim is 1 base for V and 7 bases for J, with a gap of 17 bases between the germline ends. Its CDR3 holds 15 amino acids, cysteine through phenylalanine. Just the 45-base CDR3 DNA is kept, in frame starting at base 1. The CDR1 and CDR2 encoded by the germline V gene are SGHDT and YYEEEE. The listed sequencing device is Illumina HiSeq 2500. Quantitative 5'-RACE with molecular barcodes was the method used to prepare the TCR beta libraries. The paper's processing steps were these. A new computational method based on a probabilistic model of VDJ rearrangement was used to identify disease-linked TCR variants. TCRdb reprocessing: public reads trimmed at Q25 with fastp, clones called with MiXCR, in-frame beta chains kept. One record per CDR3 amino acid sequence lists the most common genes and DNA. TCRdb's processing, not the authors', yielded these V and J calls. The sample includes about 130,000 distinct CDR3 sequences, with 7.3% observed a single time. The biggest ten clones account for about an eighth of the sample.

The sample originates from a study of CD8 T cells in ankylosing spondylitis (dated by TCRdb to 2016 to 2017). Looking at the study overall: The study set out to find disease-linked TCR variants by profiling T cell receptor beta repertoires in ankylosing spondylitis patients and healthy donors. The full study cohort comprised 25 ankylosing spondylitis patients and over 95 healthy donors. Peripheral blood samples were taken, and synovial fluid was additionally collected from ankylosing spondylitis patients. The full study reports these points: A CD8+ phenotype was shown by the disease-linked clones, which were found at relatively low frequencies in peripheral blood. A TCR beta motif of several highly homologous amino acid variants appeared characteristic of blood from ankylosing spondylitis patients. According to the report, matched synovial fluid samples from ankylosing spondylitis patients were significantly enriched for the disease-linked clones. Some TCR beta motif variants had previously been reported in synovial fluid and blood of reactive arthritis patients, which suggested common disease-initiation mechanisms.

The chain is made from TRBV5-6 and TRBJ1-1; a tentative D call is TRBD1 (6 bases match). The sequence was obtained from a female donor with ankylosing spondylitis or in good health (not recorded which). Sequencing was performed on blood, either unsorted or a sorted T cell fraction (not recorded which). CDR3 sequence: CASSLKHRDYIEAFF. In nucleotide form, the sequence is TGTGCCAGCAGCTTGAAGCACAGGGATTATATTGAAGCTTTCTTT.